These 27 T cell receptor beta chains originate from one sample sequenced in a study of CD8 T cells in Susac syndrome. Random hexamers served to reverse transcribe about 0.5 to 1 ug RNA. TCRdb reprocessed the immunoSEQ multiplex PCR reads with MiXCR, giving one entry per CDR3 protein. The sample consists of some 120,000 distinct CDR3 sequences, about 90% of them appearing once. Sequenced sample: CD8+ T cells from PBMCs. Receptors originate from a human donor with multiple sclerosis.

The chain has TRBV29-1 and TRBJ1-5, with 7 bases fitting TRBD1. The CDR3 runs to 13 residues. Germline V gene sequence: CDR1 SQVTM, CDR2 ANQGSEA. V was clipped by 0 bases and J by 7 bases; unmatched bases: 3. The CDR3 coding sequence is TGCAGCGTTGAAGACAGGGGGGGCCAGCCCCAGCATTTT. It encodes CSVEDRGGQPQHF.

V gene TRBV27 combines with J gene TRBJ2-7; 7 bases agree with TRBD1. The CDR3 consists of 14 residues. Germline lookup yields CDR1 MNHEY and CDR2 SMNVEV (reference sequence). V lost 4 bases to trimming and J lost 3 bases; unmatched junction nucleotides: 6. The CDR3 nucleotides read TGTGCCAGCAGTTCCTCGACAGGGATCTACGAGCAGTACTTC. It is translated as CASSSSTGIYEQYF.

CDR3 loop: CASSLVGNYEQYF. CDR3 DNA: TGTGCCAGCAGCTTAGTAGGGAACTACGAGCAGTACTTC. The chain has TRBV13 and TRBJ2-7; D is undetermined. There are 13 residues in the CDR3. Trimming cost V 1 base and J 3 bases, with 7 bases left between them. Germline-derived CDR1 and CDR2 are PRHDT and FYEKMQ (reference sequence).

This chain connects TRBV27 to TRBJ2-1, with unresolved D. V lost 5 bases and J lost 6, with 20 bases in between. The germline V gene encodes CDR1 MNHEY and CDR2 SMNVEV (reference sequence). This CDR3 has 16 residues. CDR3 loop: CASSLQRLVQANEQFF. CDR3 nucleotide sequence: TGTGCCAGCAGTCTCCAAAGACTGGTTCAAGCCAATGAGCAGTTCTTC.

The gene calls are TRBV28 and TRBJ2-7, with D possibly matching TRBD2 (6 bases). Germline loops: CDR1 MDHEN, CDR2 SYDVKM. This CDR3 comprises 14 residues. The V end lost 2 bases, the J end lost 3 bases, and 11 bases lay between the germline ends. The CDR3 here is CASSLDGGDYEQYF. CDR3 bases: TGTGCCAGCAGTTTAGACGGAGGGGACTACGAGCAGTACTTC.

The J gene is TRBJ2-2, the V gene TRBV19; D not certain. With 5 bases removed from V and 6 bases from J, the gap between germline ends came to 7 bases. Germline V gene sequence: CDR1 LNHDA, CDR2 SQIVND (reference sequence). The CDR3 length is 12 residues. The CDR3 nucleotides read TGTGCCAGTAGTCCGGCCCCCGGGGAGCTGTTTTTT. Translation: CASSPAPGELFF.

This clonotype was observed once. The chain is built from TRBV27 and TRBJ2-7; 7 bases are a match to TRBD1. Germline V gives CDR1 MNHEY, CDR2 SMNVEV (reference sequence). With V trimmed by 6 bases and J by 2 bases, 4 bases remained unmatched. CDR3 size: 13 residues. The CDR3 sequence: CASSFQGAYEQYF. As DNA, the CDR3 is TGTGCCAGCAGCTTCCAGGGGGCCTACGAGCAGTACTTC.

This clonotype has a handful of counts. CDR3 sequence reads: CATRDGLYGYTF. CDR3 DNA: TGTGCCACCCGGGACGGTTTATATGGCTACACCTTC. The chain has TRBV6-1 and TRBJ1-2; tentative D call: TRBD1 (5 bases). This CDR3 is built from 12 residues. CDR1 and CDR2 (germline): MNHNS, SASEGT. The V gene lost 10 bases and the J gene lost 5 bases, with 14 bases spanning the gap.

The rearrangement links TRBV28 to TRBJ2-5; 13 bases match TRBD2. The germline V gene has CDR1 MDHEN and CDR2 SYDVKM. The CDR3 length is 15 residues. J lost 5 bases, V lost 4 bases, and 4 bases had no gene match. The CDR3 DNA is TGTGCCAGCAGTTCACTAGCGGGAGGGATGGAGACCCAGTACTTC. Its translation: CASSSLAGGMETQYF.

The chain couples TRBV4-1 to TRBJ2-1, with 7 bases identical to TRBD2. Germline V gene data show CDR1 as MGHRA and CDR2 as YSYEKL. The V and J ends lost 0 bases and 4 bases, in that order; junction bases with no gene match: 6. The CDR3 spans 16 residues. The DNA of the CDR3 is TGCGCCAGCAGCCAAGATAGGCTAGCGGATTACAATGAGCAGTTCTTC. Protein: CASSQDRLADYNEQFF.

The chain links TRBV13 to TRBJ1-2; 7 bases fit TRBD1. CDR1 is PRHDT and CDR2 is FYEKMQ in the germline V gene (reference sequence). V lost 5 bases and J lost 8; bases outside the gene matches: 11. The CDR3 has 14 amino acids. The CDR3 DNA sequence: TGTGCCAGCAGCCCGGGGACAGCCGTGCGCGGCTACACCTTC. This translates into CASSPGTAVRGYTF.

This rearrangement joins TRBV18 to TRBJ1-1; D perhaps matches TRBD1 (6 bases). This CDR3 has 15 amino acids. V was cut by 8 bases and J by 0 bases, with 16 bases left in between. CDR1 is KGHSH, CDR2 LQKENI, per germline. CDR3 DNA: TGTGCCAGCAAGCACAGGGACAACATGAACACTGAAGCTTTCTTT. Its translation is CASKHRDNMNTEAFF.

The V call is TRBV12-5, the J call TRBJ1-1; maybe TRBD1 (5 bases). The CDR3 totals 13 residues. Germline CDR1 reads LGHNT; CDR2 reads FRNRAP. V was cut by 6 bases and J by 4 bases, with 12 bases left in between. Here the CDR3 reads CASGAEQGTEAFF. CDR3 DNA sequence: TGTGCTAGTGGCGCCGAGCAGGGCACTGAAGCTTTCTTT.

The CDR3 is CSLPPGPRGGVDEQYF. The DNA for the CDR3 is TGCAGTCTCCCCCCAGGGCCCAGGGGAGGTGTCGACGAGCAGTACTTC. V is TRBV20-1 and J is TRBJ2-7; D assignment may be TRBD1 or TRBD2 (6 bases each). Germline CDR1 is DFQATT and CDR2 is SNEGSKA (reference sequence). The CDR3 extends over 16 amino acids. V was trimmed by 8 bases and J by 5 bases, leaving 28 bases between them.

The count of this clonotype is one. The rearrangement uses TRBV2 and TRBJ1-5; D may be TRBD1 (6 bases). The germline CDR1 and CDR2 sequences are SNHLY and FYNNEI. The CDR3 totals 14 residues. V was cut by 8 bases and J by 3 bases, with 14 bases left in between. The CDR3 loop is CASRGRDTNQPQHF. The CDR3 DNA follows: TGTGCCAGCCGCGGACGGGACACCAATCAGCCCCAGCATTTT.

The CDR3 sequence: CASSHGSSYEQYF. CDR3 in DNA: TGTGCCAGTAGTCACGGGAGCTCCTACGAGCAGTACTTC. This sequence joins TRBV19 and TRBJ2-7; perhaps TRBD2 as D (6 bases). The germline V gene encodes CDR1 LNHDA and CDR2 SQIVND (reference sequence). V lost 5 bases, J lost 0 bases, and 8 bases lay in between. This CDR3 region has 13 residues.

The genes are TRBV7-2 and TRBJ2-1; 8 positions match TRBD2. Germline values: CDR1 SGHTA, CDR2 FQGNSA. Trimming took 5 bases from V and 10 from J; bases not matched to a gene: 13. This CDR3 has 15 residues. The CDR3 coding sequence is TGTGCCAGCAGCCCCTCCGGGACTAGGGGAGGCGAGCAGTTCTTC. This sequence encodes CASSPSGTRGGEQFF.

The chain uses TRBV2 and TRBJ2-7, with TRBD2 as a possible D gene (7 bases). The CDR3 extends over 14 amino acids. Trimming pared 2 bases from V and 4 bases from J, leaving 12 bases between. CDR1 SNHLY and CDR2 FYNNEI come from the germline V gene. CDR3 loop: CASSERGARYEQYF. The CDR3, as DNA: TGTGCCAGCAGTGAACGGGGGGCCCGATACGAGCAGTACTTC.

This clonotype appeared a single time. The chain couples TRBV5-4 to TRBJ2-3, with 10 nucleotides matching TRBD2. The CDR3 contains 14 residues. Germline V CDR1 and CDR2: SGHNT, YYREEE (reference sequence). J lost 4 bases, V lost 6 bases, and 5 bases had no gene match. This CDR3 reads CASKASGSADTQYF. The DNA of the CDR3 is TGTGCCAGCAAGGCTAGCGGGAGTGCAGATACGCAGTATTTT.

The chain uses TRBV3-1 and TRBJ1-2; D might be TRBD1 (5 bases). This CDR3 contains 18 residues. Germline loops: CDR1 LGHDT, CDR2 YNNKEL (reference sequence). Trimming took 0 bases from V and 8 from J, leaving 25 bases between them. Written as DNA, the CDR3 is TGTGCCAGCAGCCAAGATCCTACCCGGGACCGACTTTCCCTAGGCTACACCTTC. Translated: CASSQDPTRDRLSLGYTF.

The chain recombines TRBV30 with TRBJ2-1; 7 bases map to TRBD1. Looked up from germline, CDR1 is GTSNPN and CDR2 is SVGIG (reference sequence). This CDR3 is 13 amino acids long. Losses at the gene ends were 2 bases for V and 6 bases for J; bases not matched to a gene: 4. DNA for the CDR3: TGTGCCTGGAGTCTGACAGGGAGCAATGAGCAGTTCTTC. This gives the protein CAWSLTGSNEQFF.

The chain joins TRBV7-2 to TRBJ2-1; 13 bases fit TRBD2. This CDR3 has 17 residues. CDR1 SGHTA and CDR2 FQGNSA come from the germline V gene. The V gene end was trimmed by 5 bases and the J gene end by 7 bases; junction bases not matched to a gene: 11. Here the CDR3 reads CASSQGLAGPIGNEQFF. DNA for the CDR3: TGTGCCAGCAGCCAGGGACTAGCGGGACCCATCGGGAATGAGCAGTTCTTC. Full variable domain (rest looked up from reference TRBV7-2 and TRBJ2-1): GAGVSQSPSNKVTEKGKDVELRCDPISGHTALYWYRQSLGQGLEFLIYFQGNSAPDKSGLPSDRFSAERTGGSVSTLTIQRTQQEDSAVYLCASSQGLAGPIGNEQFFGPGTRLTVL.

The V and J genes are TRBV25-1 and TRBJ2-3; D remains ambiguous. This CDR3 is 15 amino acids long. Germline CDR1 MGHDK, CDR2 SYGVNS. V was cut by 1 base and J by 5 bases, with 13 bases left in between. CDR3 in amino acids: CASSESLSRLDTQYF. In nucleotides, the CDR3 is TGTGCCAGCAGTGAATCACTGTCAAGGTTAGATACGCAGTATTTT.

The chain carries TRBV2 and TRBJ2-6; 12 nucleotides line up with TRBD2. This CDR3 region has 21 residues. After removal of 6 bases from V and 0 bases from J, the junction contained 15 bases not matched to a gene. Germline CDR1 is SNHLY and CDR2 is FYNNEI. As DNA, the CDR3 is TGTGCCAGCAGCGCACCCACTAGCGGGAGGCCTCCCATCTCTGGGGCCAACGTCCTGACTTTC. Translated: CASSAPTSGRPPISGANVLTF.

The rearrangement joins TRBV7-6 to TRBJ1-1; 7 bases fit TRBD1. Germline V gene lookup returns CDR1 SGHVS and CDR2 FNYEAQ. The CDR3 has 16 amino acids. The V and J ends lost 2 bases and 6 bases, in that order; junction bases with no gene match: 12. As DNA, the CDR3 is TGTGCCAGCAGCTTAATCCCCCAGGGGGACGGGGCTGAAGCTTTCTTT. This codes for CASSLIPQGDGAEAFF.

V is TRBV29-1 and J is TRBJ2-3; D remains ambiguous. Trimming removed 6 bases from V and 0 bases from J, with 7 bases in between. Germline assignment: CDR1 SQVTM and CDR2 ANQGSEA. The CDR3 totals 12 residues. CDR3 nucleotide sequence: TGCAGCGTCGATGACAGCACAGATACGCAGTATTTT. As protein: CSVDDSTDTQYF.

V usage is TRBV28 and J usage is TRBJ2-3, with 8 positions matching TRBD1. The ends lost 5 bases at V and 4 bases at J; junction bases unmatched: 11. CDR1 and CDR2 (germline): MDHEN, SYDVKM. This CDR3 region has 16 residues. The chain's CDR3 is CASSPTGVGSSDTQYF. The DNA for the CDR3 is TGTGCCAGCAGTCCGACAGGGGTCGGGAGCTCAGATACGCAGTATTTT.